Below, 4 T cell receptor beta chains from the same sample are listed, as sequenced in a study of blood T cell repertoires in COVID-19. Method: immunoSEQ multiplex PCR; TCRdb's copy keeps in-frame clones and lacks some. Counted here are about 140,000 clones, approximately 78% occurring once; the ten biggest clones make up roughly 11%. Sequencing was performed on peripheral blood. The receptors shown here come from a man in his fifties or sixties who had recovered from COVID-19.

The J gene is TRBJ2-5, the V gene TRBV5-5, with 12 bases fitting TRBD1. The CDR3 length is 17 residues. The V and J ends lost 3 bases and 6 bases, in that order; junction bases with no gene match: 12. Germline V CDR1 and CDR2: SGHKS, YYEKEE (reference sequence). DNA for the CDR3: TGTGCCAGCAGCTCCACCCCGGGACAGGGGGCTGAGAAGACCCAGTACTTC. Amino acids: CASSSTPGQGAEKTQYF.

This clone was counted a few times. The chain carries TRBV20-1 and TRBJ2-5; D remains unclear. Deletions cut 0 bases from V and 5 bases from J, with 4 bases between. Germline V gene sequence: CDR1 DFQATT, CDR2 SNEGSKA (reference sequence). The CDR3 covers 11 residues. The CDR3, as DNA: TGCAGTGCTAGAGATCGTGAGACCCAGTACTTC. Amino acids: CSARDRETQYF.

This chain links TRBV18 with TRBJ1-6; D is perhaps TRBD1 (5 bases). Germline V gives CDR1 KGHSH, CDR2 LQKENI. Trimming pared 4 bases from V and 8 bases from J, leaving 18 bases between. This CDR3 is built from 16 residues. This chain's CDR3 is CASSLTTPGIDSPLHF. In DNA, the CDR3 is TGTGCCAGCTCACTCACGACACCAGGGATTGATTCACCCCTCCACTTT.

The chain links TRBV19 to TRBJ1-4; 7 bases map to TRBD1. This CDR3 spans 14 amino acids. Germline values: CDR1 LNHDA, CDR2 SQIVND (reference sequence). The V segment lost 3 bases and the J segment 4 bases; nucleotides outside the gene matches: 2. The CDR3 region is CASSIGTVNEKLFF. The CDR3 nucleotides read TGTGCCAGTAGTATTGGGACAGTTAATGAAAAACTGTTTTTT.